This T cell receptor beta chain was sequenced during a study of blood T cell repertoires in COVID-19. Study context: Samples representing acute and convalescent COVID-19 were sourced from the United States, Italy and Spain. Sources were T cells, B-cell-depleted T cells, or PBMCs; the material itself was cDNA or gDNA.

There are many counts of this clone. V was shortened by 4 bases and J by 5 bases, with 6 bases between the two germline ends. The CDR3 covers 13 residues. Germline V gives CDR1 LGHNT, CDR2 FRNRAP. Under the authors' procedure: It was from reference gene primer amplification that nucleated cell counts were estimated. Libraries were prepared by immunoSEQ multiplex PCR; TCRdb keeps only in-frame clonotypes and omits some of them. The D gene and trimming were derived from the DNA, and the V and J assignments and clone size from that table. Counted here are around 81,000 clones, around 86% occurring once; the ten biggest clones make up around 1.9%.

The receptor was isolated from an older woman with acute or convalescent COVID-19. This sequence joins TRBV12-5 and TRBJ1-6, with D possibly TRBD1 on 6 matching bases. The specimen was peripheral blood. The CDR3 protein is CASGWTDNSPLHF. In DNA, the CDR3 is TGTGCTAGTGGTTGGACAGATAATTCACCCCTCCACTTT. The full variable domain, rest sourced from reference TRBV12-5 and TRBJ1-6, is DARVTQTPRHKVTEMGQEVTMRCQPILGHNTVFWYRQTMMQGLELLAYFRNRAPLDDSGMPKDRFSAEMPDATLATLKIQPSEPRDSAVYFCASGWTDNSPLHFGNGTRLTVT.